The clone carrying this T cell receptor (beta chain) was observed a handful of times. The target antigen is unknown. Between the trimmed V and J ends, which lost 8 bases and 7 bases, there was a span of 15 bases. Germline V gene sequence: CDR1 MNHNY, CDR2 SVGAGI (reference sequence). The CDR3 has 14 amino acids. Libraries were prepared by immunoSEQ multiplex PCR; TCRdb keeps only in-frame clonotypes and omits some of them. The table has fewer than 150,000 clones, roughly 88% seen once. This sample is drawn from a study of cytomegalovirus exposure and HLA in healthy donors. General observations from the study: Subsequent analysis revealed that first-cohort TCR clusters tended to co-occur in the 120 or so validation repertoires.

Sequencing was carried out using PBMCs. The chain is built from TRBV6-6 and TRBJ1-6; TRBD1 might be the D (6 bases). The clonotype comes from a woman aged 18 to 35 in good health and CMV-seropositive. The CDR3 reads CASASTGWNSPLHF. Written as DNA, the CDR3 is TGTGCCAGCGCTTCTACAGGGTGGAATTCACCCCTCCACTTT.